These 6 T cell receptor beta chains share one sample of origin, sequenced in a study of shared clonotypes between healthy human individuals. The assay was immunoSEQ multiplex PCR, and TCRdb's table has in-frame clones only and misses some. The sample contains around 2,100,000 clones, approximately 94% of which appear only once. The naive CD8 fraction comprised CD45RO-negative cells positively selected for CCR7 and excluded terminally differentiated effector memory CD45RA+ cells. The sample taken for sequencing was naive CD8+ T cells sorted from blood. These receptors originate from a young man in good health.

V is TRBV15 and J is TRBJ2-7; 7 positions match TRBD1. The germline gives CDR1 LNHNV, CDR2 YYDKDF (reference sequence). The CDR3 extends over 14 amino acids. Trimming at V came to 2 bases and at J to 6 bases, leaving 7 bases not matched to a gene. The CDR3 nucleotides are TGTGCCACCAGCAGAACAGGGGCCGCTGGCGAGCAGTACTTC. It translates to CATSRTGAAGEQYF.

The rearrangement links TRBV19 to TRBJ1-2; D not resolved. CDR3 size: 13 residues. Trimming took off 3 bases at V and 3 bases at J, with 8 bases between the two ends. Germline V CDR1 and CDR2: LNHDA, SQIVND (reference sequence). CDR3 nucleotide sequence: TGTGCCAGTAGTATCACAGCAGACTATGGCTACACCTTC. It translates to CASSITADYGYTF.

For this clone: The sample holds other DNA sequences that translate to the same CDR3. The chain couples TRBV15 to TRBJ1-1; D is unclear. Deletions cut 5 bases from V and 1 base from J, with 11 bases between. In germline, CDR1 is LNHNV, CDR2 YYDKDF (reference sequence). The CDR3 has 14 amino acids. In DNA form, the CDR3 reads TGTGCCACCAGCCCCGGCGGGGAGAACACTGAAGCTTTCTTT. This gives the protein CATSPGGENTEAFF.

The chain uses TRBV18 and TRBJ1-1; no firm D call. V was shortened by 6 bases and J by 6 bases, with 14 bases between the two germline ends. CDR1 and CDR2 (germline): KGHSH, LQKENI. There are 13 residues in the CDR3. The CDR3 coding sequence is TGTGCCAGCTCCCTACCCCCCTCCGCTGAAGCTTTCTTT. Translation: CASSLPPSAEAFF.

The chain links TRBV9 to TRBJ2-3; TRBD2 might be the D (6 bases). The V gene's germline CDR1 is SGDLS and CDR2 YYNGEE. The ends were cut back, 0 bases at V and 4 bases at J, with 21 bases in the middle. The CDR3 loop spans 18 amino acids. CDR3 region: CASSVAPLAISGADTQYF. DNA of the CDR3: TGTGCCAGCAGCGTAGCACCGCTAGCGATATCGGGGGCAGATACGCAGTATTTT.

The CDR3 bases are TGCGCCAGCAGCCCGGACAGGAGCTCCTACAATGAGCAGTTCTTC. Translation: CASSPDRSSYNEQFF. This chain uses TRBV4-3 with TRBJ2-1; 7 bases align to TRBD1. The CDR3 has 15 residues. CDR1 is LGHNA and CDR2 is YSLEER in the germline V gene. J gave up 0 bases and V 4 bases, and 3 bases lay outside the gene matches.